This T cell receptor (beta chain) emerged from a study of cytomegalovirus exposure and HLA in healthy donors. PCR involved 60 Vbeta and 13 Jbeta primers. In the original processing: As a later analysis found, there were 70 million to 90 million unique TCR beta chains, of which some 9.9 million were shared. The method was immunoSEQ multiplex PCR; TCRdb's version includes in-frame clones alone and lacks a portion of them. That table gives V, J and clone size, and the DNA gave D and trimming. The sample lists about 150,000 clones, approximately 79% occurring once. Broader study findings: Presence/absence analyses assumed roughly uniform sequencing depth across donors, which may not hold. Being productive about 87% or about 30% of the time was typical of most TCR beta V segments in an earlier analysis.

From germline, CDR1 is SGHRS and CDR2 YFSETQ. V shed 0 bases and J 0 bases; nucleotides not matched to a gene: 2. The CDR3 runs to 16 residues. In regard to this clone: The antigen is not known.

The chain has TRBV5-1 and TRBJ2-3; 9 bases are a match to TRBD1. This TCR was recovered from a middle-aged woman in good health and CMV-seropositive. The sample was PBMCs. CDR3 amino acids: CASSLGQGVSTDTQYF. In nucleotides, the CDR3 is TGCGCCAGCAGCTTGGGACAGGGGGTAAGCACAGATACGCAGTATTTT.